Sequencing of this TCR beta chain was carried out in a study of blood T cell repertoires in COVID-19. The germline V and J ends were trimmed by 2 bases and 4 bases, with 11 bases remaining between them. Germline values: CDR1 SGHAT, CDR2 FQNNGV. CDR3 length equals 14 residues. Generated by immunoSEQ multiplex PCR, the TCRdb table keeps only in-frame clones and is missing some. The sample records hundreds of thousands of clones, approximately 86% being singletons. The V gene is TRBV11-2, the J gene TRBJ1-1; D not resolved. The TCR was taken from a woman in her fifties or sixties with COVID-19, enrolled during active disease. Sequences were obtained from peripheral blood. The CDR3 DNA sequence: TGTGCCAGCAGCTTACATGGGCAGACCACTGAAGCTTTCTTT. Protein product: CASSLHGQTTEAFF.